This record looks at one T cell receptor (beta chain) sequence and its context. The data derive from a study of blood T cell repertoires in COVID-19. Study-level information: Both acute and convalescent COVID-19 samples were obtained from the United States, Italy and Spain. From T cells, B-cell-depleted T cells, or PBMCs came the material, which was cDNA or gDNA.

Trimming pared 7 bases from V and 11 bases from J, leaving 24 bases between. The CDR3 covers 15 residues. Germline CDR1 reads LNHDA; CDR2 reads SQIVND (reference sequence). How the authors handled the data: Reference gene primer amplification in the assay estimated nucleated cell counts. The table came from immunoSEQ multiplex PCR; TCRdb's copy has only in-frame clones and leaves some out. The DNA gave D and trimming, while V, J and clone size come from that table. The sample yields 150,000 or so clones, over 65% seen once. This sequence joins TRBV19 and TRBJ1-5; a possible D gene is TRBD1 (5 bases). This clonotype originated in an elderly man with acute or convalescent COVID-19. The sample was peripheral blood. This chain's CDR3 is CASTKGSGPLVAQHF. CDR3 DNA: TGTGCCAGTACCAAGGGATCAGGGCCCCTTGTAGCCCAGCATTTT.